The 22 T cell receptor beta chains presented below share a single source sample, sequenced in a study of human T cells and chemical hapten exposure. Time point reported: pre-sensitization, week 0. Treatment noted: therapeutic diphenylcyclopropenone sensitization with weekly scalp DPC. TCRdb recomputed calls from the RACE reads with MiXCR, one row per CDR3 protein. The sample lists roughly 380,000 distinct CDR3 sequences, 5.1% seen once, with 2.5% to 3% in the top ten. Sequencing used whole blood, obtained in connection with sensitization to the hapten diphenylcyclopropenone (DPC). The receptors originated from a woman aged 50 to 60 with alopecia areata. Some clones in this sample may be carry-over from other donors' samples.

This clonotype was recorded many times. Mismatch with germline at one junction end may stem from a read error. The chain couples TRBV10-3 to TRBJ2-1, with TRBD2 identical over 9 bases. The germline gives CDR1 ENHRY, CDR2 SYGVKD. The CDR3 extends over 13 amino acids. The CDR3 region has the DNA TGTGCCATCAGCGGGACTAGCCTGAATGGGCAGTTCTTC. Residues: CAISGTSLNGQFF.

A few counts support this clonotype. The chain uses TRBV7-8 and TRBJ2-4; TRBD2 might be the D (5 bases). V lost 5 bases and J lost 0, with 14 bases in between. This CDR3 contains 16 residues. Germline lookup yields CDR1 SGHVS and CDR2 FQNEAQ. The CDR3 bases are TGTGCCAGCAGCCCTATTCCGGGGATAGCCAAAAACATTCAGTACTTC. It is translated as CASSPIPGIAKNIQYF.

This clonotype was observed a few times. The chain recombines TRBV27 with TRBJ2-5; possible D gene TRBD2, 7 bases. The germline V and J ends were trimmed by 2 bases and 5 bases, with 15 bases remaining between them. This CDR3 has 15 residues. Per germline, CDR1 MNHEY and CDR2 SMNVEV (reference sequence). CDR3 sequence: CASSLGGGGHETQYF. CDR3 coding DNA: TGTGCCAGCAGTTTAGGAGGGGGGGGTCACGAGACCCAGTACTTC.

The rearrangement uses TRBV4-1 and TRBJ2-3; 10 nucleotides match TRBD2. Germline CDR1 MGHRA, CDR2 YSYEKL. J gave up 14 bases and V 4 bases, and 9 bases lay outside the gene matches. The CDR3 has 13 amino acids. The CDR3 coding sequence is TGCGCCAGCAGCCTAACTCTAGCGGGAGTGTCGTATTTT. Amino acids: CASSLTLAGVSYF.

This clonotype was recorded many times. The genes are TRBV29-1 and TRBJ1-1, with 8 bases fitting TRBD1. Germline-derived CDR1 and CDR2 are SQVTM and ANQGSEA. V gave up 8 bases and J gave up 1 base; unmatched junction bases: 3. The CDR3 runs 12 residues. Here the CDR3 DNA reads TGCAGCTACAGGGGGACGAACACTGAAGCTTTCTTT. Its protein product is CSYRGTNTEAFF.

This clonotype was seen a handful of times. DNA of the CDR3: TGTGCCAGCAGCCTCCATTGGGGAGAGCAGTTCTTC. Protein: CASSLHWGEQFF. This chain links TRBV7-9 with TRBJ2-1; D call uncertain. Between the trimmed V and J ends, which lost 5 bases and 10 bases, there was a span of 12 bases. CDR3 length: 12 residues. CDR1 and CDR2 (germline): SEHNR, FQNEAQ (reference sequence).

This clonotype was observed many times. The chain has TRBV14 and TRBJ2-3; 9 bases are shared with TRBD2. V shed 1 base, J shed 1 base, and the junction held 3 bases outside the gene matches. Germline CDR1 reads SGHDN; CDR2 reads FVKESK. The CDR3 is 16 residues long. The CDR3 sequence: CASSQGRLAGTDTQYF. The CDR3 coding sequence is TGTGCCAGCAGCCAAGGAAGACTAGCGGGCACAGATACGCAGTATTTT.

The V gene is TRBV10-3, the J gene TRBJ2-3, with 8 bases fitting TRBD2. V dropped 3 bases and J dropped 2; count of bases not matched to a gene: 7. There are 16 residues in the CDR3. Germline assignment: CDR1 ENHRY and CDR2 SYGVKD. The CDR3 sequence: CAISEEVGGATDTQYF. The CDR3 coding sequence is TGTGCCATCAGTGAAGAAGTCGGGGGGGCCACAGATACGCAGTATTTT.

The table lists this clonotype with a few counts. The rearrangement uses TRBV10-3 and TRBJ1-1; D gene uncertain. CDR3 length: 15 amino acids. Trimming left V 3 bases short and J 1 base short, with 12 bases between. Germline-derived CDR1 and CDR2 are ENHRY and SYGVKD. CDR3 sequence reads: CAISDGRRTNTEAFF. The CDR3 DNA reads as TGTGCCATCAGTGATGGTCGGCGAACGAACACTGAAGCTTTCTTT.

This clonotype was counted at least ten times. The rearrangement uses TRBV28 and TRBJ2-7, with D possibly matching TRBD1 (6 bases). Trimming removed 1 base at V and 3 bases at J, with 13 bases between. The CDR3 runs to 15 residues. Germline CDR1 is MDHEN and CDR2 is SYDVKM. CDR3 residues: CASSLSQGRGYEQYF. Here the CDR3 DNA reads TGTGCCAGCAGTTTATCCCAAGGCAGGGGCTACGAGCAGTACTTC.

This clonotype occurred many times. The chain's CDR3 is CASSWTGLAGGGEQFF. CDR3 bases: TGCGCCAGCAGCTGGACGGGACTAGCGGGAGGTGGTGAGCAGTTCTTC. V usage is TRBV5-1 and J usage is TRBJ2-1; 15 bases are a match to TRBD2. Germline CDR1 SGHRS, CDR2 YFSETQ. The CDR3 spans 16 residues. V dropped 3 bases and J dropped 9; count of bases not matched to a gene: 7.

This clonotype was seen at least ten times. The V and J genes are TRBV29-1 and TRBJ2-5; 8 nucleotides agree with TRBD1. Trimming at V came to 4 bases and at J to 2 bases, leaving 6 bases not matched to a gene. CDR1 is SQVTM and CDR2 is ANQGSEA in the germline V gene. This CDR3 has 14 amino acids. The CDR3 DNA reads TGCAGCGTTGGACTCACAGGGGGGCAAGAGACCCAGTACTTC. Its protein is CSVGLTGGQETQYF.

This clonotype was observed a handful of times. The rearrangement joins TRBV20-1 to TRBJ2-3, with TRBD2 matching 7 bases. V shed 2 bases and J 1 base; nucleotides not matched to a gene: 3. Germline V CDR1 and CDR2: DFQATT, SNEGSKA (reference sequence). CDR3 size: 14 residues. Written as DNA, the CDR3 is TGCAGTGCTAGAAGGGCGGGAGGCACAGATACGCAGTATTTT. It codes for CSARRAGGTDTQYF.

The chain uses TRBV6-5 and TRBJ1-4; D gene ambiguous. The CDR3 runs 16 residues. The V and J ends lost 0 bases and 13 bases respectively, with 21 bases between them. CDR1 and CDR2 from the germline V gene are MNHEY and SVGAGI. The CDR3 bases are TGTGCCAGCAGTTACTCGGGAGATTCTTCCCTGGGGAGACTGTTTTTT. Protein product: CASSYSGDSSLGRLFF.

This chain connects TRBV30 to TRBJ2-7; 16 nucleotides line up with TRBD2. The ends lost 3 bases at V and 7 bases at J; junction bases unmatched: 6. The germline V gene encodes CDR1 GTSNPN and CDR2 SVGIG (reference sequence). The CDR3 extends over 15 amino acids. The CDR3, as DNA: TGTGCCTGGAGCGGGACTAGCGGGAGGGCCCAAGAGCAGTACTTC. This codes for CAWSGTSGRAQEQYF. The full variable domain, in which reference TRBV30 and TRBJ2-7 provide the parts outside the CDR3, is SQTIHQWPATLVQPVGSPLSLECTVEGTSNPNLYWYRQAAGRGLQLLFYSVGIGQISSEVPQNLSASRPQDRQFILSSKKLLLSDSGFYLCAWSGTSGRAQEQYFGPGTRLTVT.

This clonotype was seen many times. V usage is TRBV13 and J usage is TRBJ2-5; 15 nucleotides line up with TRBD2. The CDR3 extends over 16 amino acids. The V gene's germline CDR1 is PRHDT and CDR2 FYEKMQ (reference sequence). Trimming at V came to 6 bases and at J to 3 bases, leaving 5 bases not matched to a gene. In DNA form, the CDR3 reads TGTGCCAGCAGAATCGGACTAGCGGGAGGGGAAGAGACCCAGTACTTC. Encoded protein: CASRIGLAGGEETQYF. Complete variable domain (other parts from reference TRBV13 and TRBJ2-5): AAGVIQSPRHLIKEKRETATLKCYPIPRHDTVYWYQQGPGQDPQFLISFYEKMQSDKGSIPDRFSAQQFSDYHSELNMSSLELGDSALYFCASRIGLAGGEETQYFGPGTRLLVL.

This clonotype was picked up many times. V is TRBV3-1 and J is TRBJ1-5; D is unresolved. Trimming removed 1 base from V and 3 bases from J, with 7 bases in between. The CDR3 has 14 residues. The germline V gene encodes CDR1 LGHDT and CDR2 YNNKEL (reference sequence). The CDR3 here is CASSQGVNNQPQHF. CDR3 bases: TGTGCCAGCAGCCAAGGGGTTAACAATCAGCCCCAGCATTTT.

At least ten counts were recorded for this clonotype. V is TRBV7-9 and J is TRBJ1-2; possible D gene TRBD1, 6 bases. Germline CDR1 SEHNR, CDR2 FQNEAQ (reference sequence). This CDR3 has 14 amino acids. V lost 2 bases, J lost 8 bases, and 15 bases lay in between. The CDR3 loop reads CASSLPAGALGYTF. DNA of the CDR3: TGTGCCAGCAGCTTACCAGCAGGGGCTCTCGGCTACACCTTC.

This clonotype was observed many times. This rearrangement joins TRBV4-2 to TRBJ2-7; D might be TRBD2 (6 bases). The germline CDR1 and CDR2 sequences are LGHNA and YNFKEQ. Trimming took 3 bases from V and 0 from J, leaving 12 bases between them. The CDR3 loop spans 15 amino acids. As DNA, the CDR3 is TGTGCCAGCAGCCAGGATCAGGGAGGCTCCTACGAGCAGTACTTC. It is translated as CASSQDQGGSYEQYF.

This clonotype was detected many times. The rearrangement joins TRBV7-6 to TRBJ2-1, with 9 bases matching TRBD2. V gave up 5 bases and J gave up 13 bases; unmatched junction bases: 9. CDR3 length equals 13 residues. The V gene's germline CDR1 is SGHVS and CDR2 FNYEAQ. The CDR3 protein is CASSLGQRGAQFF. The CDR3 DNA reads as TGTGCCAGCAGCCTTGGCCAGCGGGGGGCTCAGTTCTTC.

This clonotype showed up just a few times. The chain couples TRBV14 to TRBJ2-3; either TRBD1 or TRBD2 may fit D (5 bases each). This CDR3 has 13 residues. V dropped 1 base and J dropped 7 bases, with 9 bases sitting between them. The germline V gene has CDR1 SGHDN and CDR2 FVKESK. CDR3 nucleotides: TGTGCCAGCAGCCAAGGAGGGGCTAATACGCAGTATTTT. This gives the protein CASSQGGANTQYF.

This clonotype appeared many times. The chain's CDR3 is CASSPVRQGSNQPQHF. The CDR3 nucleotides read TGTGCCAGCTCCCCCGTTCGCCAGGGCAGCAATCAGCCCCAGCATTTT. V usage is TRBV18 and J usage is TRBJ1-5; D is perhaps TRBD1 (5 bases). Germline V gene lookup returns CDR1 KGHSH and CDR2 LQKENI. The CDR3 covers 16 residues. The ends were cut back, 6 bases at V and 1 base at J, with 16 bases in the middle.